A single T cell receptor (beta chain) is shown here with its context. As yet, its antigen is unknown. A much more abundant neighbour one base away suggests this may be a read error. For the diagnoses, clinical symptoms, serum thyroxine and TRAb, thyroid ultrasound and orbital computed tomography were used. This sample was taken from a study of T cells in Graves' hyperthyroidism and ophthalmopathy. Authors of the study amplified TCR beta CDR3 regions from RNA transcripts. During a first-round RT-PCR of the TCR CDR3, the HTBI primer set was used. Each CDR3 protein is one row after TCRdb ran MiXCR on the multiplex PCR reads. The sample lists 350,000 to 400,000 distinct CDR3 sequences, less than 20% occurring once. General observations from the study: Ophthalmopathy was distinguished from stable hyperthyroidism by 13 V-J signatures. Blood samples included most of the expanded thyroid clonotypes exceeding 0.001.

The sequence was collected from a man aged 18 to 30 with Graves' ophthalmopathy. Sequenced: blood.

The CDR3 here is CASSQDSVRGQPQHF. The CDR3 DNA reads as TGTGCCAGCAGCCAAGATTCGGTGAGGGGTCAGCCCCAGCATTTT. The genes are TRBV3-1 and TRBJ1-5, with a possible D match to TRBD1 (5 bases). This CDR3 region has 15 residues. The V end lost 0 bases, the J end lost 6 bases, and 12 bases lay between the germline ends. Germline-derived CDR1 and CDR2 are LGHDT and YNNKEL (reference sequence).